This T cell receptor (beta chain) was identified in a study of tumor and adjacent non-tumor tissue in lung cancer. Study-wide results and limits: In normal lung, the top 100 clones were significantly more dominant than in tumor.

This CDR3 spans 18 amino acids. Germline CDR1 is SGHRS and CDR2 is YFSETQ. Trimming removed 2 bases from V and 1 base from J; junction bases left unmatched: 5. This sample's RNA came from whole unsorted tissue. More than 3 cm separated this lung sample from the edge of the tumor. Many counts were recorded for this clonotype. Antigen unknown. TCRbeta libraries were built with three rounds of nested PCR, modified from ARM-PCR. In TCRdb, the multiplex PCR reads were re-called with MiXCR into one record per CDR3 protein. Of fewer than 90,000 distinct CDR3 sequences listed, roughly three quarters are singletons.

V and J are TRBV5-1 and TRBJ2-3, with 15 nucleotides matching TRBD2. The specimen was distant non-tumor lung tissue. This receptor was identified in a woman aged 45-65 years with non-small cell lung cancer. CDR3 amino acids: CASSFGLAGGRGTDTQYF. The CDR3 DNA is TGCGCCAGCAGCTTCGGACTAGCGGGAGGGAGAGGCACAGATACGCAGTATTTT.